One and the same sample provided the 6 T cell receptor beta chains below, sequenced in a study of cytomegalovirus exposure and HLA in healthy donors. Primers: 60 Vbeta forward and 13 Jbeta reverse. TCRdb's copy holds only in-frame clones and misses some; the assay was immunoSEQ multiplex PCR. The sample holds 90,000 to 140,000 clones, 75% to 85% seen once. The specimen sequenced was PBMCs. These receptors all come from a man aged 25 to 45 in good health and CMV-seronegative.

CDR3 region: CASSLGGLTDTQYF. DNA for the CDR3: TGTGCCAGCAGCCTAGGGGGTTTGACAGATACGCAGTATTTT. The chain is built from TRBV27 and TRBJ2-3, with TRBD1 as a possible D gene (6 bases). The CDR3 runs to 14 residues. Trimming removed 6 bases at V and 3 bases at J, with 13 bases between. The V gene's germline CDR1 is MNHEY and CDR2 SMNVEV (reference sequence).

The chain's CDR3 is CASSPRGGRSDTQYF. CDR3 sequence (DNA): TGTGCCAGTAGTCCCCGGGGGGGGCGGTCAGATACGCAGTATTTT. This chain uses TRBV19 with TRBJ2-3; 8 bases align to TRBD2. CDR1 and CDR2 (germline): LNHDA, SQIVND (reference sequence). V was pared by 5 bases and J by 4 bases, with 8 bases of the junction left unmatched. The length of the CDR3 is 15 residues. The full variable domain, in which reference TRBV19 and TRBJ2-3 provide the parts outside the CDR3, is DGGITQSPKYLFRKEGQNVTLSCEQNLNHDAMYWYRQDPGQGLRLIYYSQIVNDFQKGDIAEGYSVSREKKESFPLTVTSAQKNPTAFYLCASSPRGGRSDTQYFGPGTRLTVL.

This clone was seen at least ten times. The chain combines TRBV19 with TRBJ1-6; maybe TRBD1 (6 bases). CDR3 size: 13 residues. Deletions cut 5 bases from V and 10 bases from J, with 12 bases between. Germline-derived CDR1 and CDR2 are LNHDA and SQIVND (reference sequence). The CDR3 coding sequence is TGTGCCAGTAGTGTCAACAGGGACTCACCCCTCCACTTT. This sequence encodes CASSVNRDSPLHF.

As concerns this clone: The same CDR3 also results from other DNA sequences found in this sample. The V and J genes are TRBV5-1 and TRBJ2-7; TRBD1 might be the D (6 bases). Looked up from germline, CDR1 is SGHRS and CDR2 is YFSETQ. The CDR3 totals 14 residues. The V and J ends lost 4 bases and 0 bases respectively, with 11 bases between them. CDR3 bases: TGCGCCAGCAGCCCCCGACAGGCCTCCTACGAGCAGTACTTC. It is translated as CASSPRQASYEQYF.

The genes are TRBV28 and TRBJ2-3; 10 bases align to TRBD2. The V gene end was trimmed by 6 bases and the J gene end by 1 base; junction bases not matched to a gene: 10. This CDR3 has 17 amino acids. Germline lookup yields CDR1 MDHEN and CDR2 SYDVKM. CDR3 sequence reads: CASRTPKAGGGTDTQYF. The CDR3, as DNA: TGTGCCAGCAGGACCCCGAAAGCGGGAGGGGGCACAGATACGCAGTATTTT. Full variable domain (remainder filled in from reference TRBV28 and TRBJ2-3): DVKVTQSSRYLVKRTGEKVFLECVQDMDHENMFWYRQDPGLGLRLIYFSYDVKMKEKGDIPEGYSVSREKKERFSLILESASTNQTSMYLCASRTPKAGGGTDTQYFGPGTRLTVL.

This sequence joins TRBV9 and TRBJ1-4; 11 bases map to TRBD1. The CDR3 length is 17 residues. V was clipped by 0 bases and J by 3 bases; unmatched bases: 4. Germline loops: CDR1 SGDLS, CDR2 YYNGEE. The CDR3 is CASSVGTGGRPNEKLFF. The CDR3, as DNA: TGTGCCAGCAGCGTAGGGACAGGGGGCAGGCCTAATGAAAAACTGTTTTTT.